The 29 T cell receptor beta chains below all came from one sample that was sequenced in a study of T cells in Graves' hyperthyroidism and ophthalmopathy. What was amplified from RNA transcripts were TCR beta CDR3 regions. HTBI primers were used for first-round RT-PCR of the TCR CDR3. TCRdb itself ran the multiplex PCR reads through MiXCR, one entry per CDR3 protein. The sample carries fewer than 450,000 distinct CDR3 sequences, about 14% recorded once. What was sequenced was blood. The receptor source for this set is a man aged 45-65 years with Graves' ophthalmopathy.

This clonotype was observed a single time. In nucleotides, the CDR3 is TGTGCCAGCAGTTTCCCCCGGGAGGGGGCGGATACGCAGTATTTT. It yields the protein CASSFPREGADTQYF. The chain carries TRBV12-3 or TRBV12-4 and TRBJ2-3; perhaps TRBD2 as D (8 bases). The CDR3 length is 15 residues. Trimming left V 3 bases short and J 6 bases short, with 16 bases between.

This clonotype was observed many times. This rearrangement joins TRBV4-1 to TRBJ2-7, with D hard to call. V was pared by 4 bases and J by 2 bases, with 12 bases between. Germline CDR1 reads MGHRA; CDR2 reads YSYEKL. The CDR3 totals 14 residues. For the CDR3, the DNA is TGCGCCAGCAGCCCAACAGATACCACCTACGAGCAGTACTTC. Translated, it gives CASSPTDTTYEQYF.

Many counts were recorded for this clonotype. The CDR3 nucleotides are TGCGCCAGCAGACCGGGACCTAACACAGATACGCAGTATTTT. This translates into CASRPGPNTDTQYF. The gene calls are TRBV5-1 and TRBJ2-3; D possibly matches TRBD1 or TRBD2 (5 bases each). The CDR3 contains 14 residues. From germline, CDR1 is SGHRS and CDR2 YFSETQ. V dropped 5 bases and J dropped 2 bases, with 12 bases sitting between them. Based on the CDR3 plus reference TRBV5-1 and TRBJ2-3, the full variable domain is KAGVTQTPRYLIKTRGQQVTLSCSPISGHRSVSWYQQTPGQGLQFLFEYFSETQRNKGNFPGRFSGRQFSNSRSEMNVSTLELGDSALYLCASRPGPNTDTQYFGPGTRLTVL.

This clonotype was counted many times. The rearrangement links TRBV5-1 to TRBJ1-6, with D perhaps matching TRBD1 (5 bases). V was clipped by 4 bases and J by 10 bases, with 27 bases between them. CDR3 length equals 18 residues. Germline V lookup: CDR1 SGHRS, CDR2 YFSETQ. The CDR3 here is CASSKDPPGLLPNSPLHF. The CDR3 nucleotides read TGCGCCAGCAGCAAGGATCCACCGGGACTTCTCCCCAACTCACCCCTCCACTTT.

The J gene is TRBJ2-4, the V gene TRBV9; a possible D gene is TRBD1 (5 bases). Per germline, CDR1 SGDLS and CDR2 YYNGEE. CDR3 length: 18 residues. V was trimmed by 4 bases and J by 2 bases, leaving 22 bases between them. CDR3 DNA sequence: TGTGCCAGCAGCCCCCGCGCAGGATCCAGGGATTCCAAAAACATTCAGTACTTC. This gives the protein CASSPRAGSRDSKNIQYF.

Here the CDR3 DNA reads TGTGCCAGCAGCAAACCGACTAGCGGGAAATACACCGGGGAGCTGTTTTTT. Its protein is CASSKPTSGKYTGELFF. The gene calls are TRBV7-9 and TRBJ2-2, with TRBD2 matching over 11 bases. V shed 5 bases and J 3 bases; nucleotides not matched to a gene: 8. Germline-derived CDR1 and CDR2 are SEHNR and FQNEAQ (reference sequence). The CDR3 has 17 residues. Supplemented by reference TRBV7-9 and TRBJ2-2, the full variable domain reads DTGVSQNPRHKITKRGQNVTFRCDPISEHNRLYWYRQTLGQGPEFLTYFQNEAQLEKSRLLSDRFSAERPKGSFSTLEIQRTEQGDSAMYLCASSKPTSGKYTGELFFGEGSRLTVL.

At least ten counts were recorded for this clonotype. V and J are TRBV3-1 and TRBJ2-5; D not resolved. V was clipped by 3 bases and J by 6 bases, with 5 bases between them. The germline V gene has CDR1 LGHDT and CDR2 YNNKEL (reference sequence). The CDR3 consists of 11 residues. In DNA, the CDR3 is TGTGCCAGCAGCCACTCCAAGACCCAGTACTTC. Its protein product is CASSHSKTQYF.

The chain carries TRBV2 and TRBJ1-1; D gene unclear. This CDR3 has 15 amino acids. The ends were cut back, 1 base at V and 5 bases at J, with 14 bases in the middle. Germline-derived CDR1 and CDR2 are SNHLY and FYNNEI. The CDR3 protein is CASSEEAGMGTEAFF. The DNA for the CDR3 is TGTGCCAGCAGTGAAGAAGCGGGGATGGGAACTGAAGCTTTCTTT.

The chain recombines TRBV20-1 with TRBJ1-5; the D gene is possibly TRBD1 (5 bases). This CDR3 comprises 15 residues. Germline V gene lookup returns CDR1 DFQATT and CDR2 SNEGSKA (reference sequence). Trimming shortened V by 0 bases and J by 0 bases, and 9 bases separated the two germline ends. CDR3 DNA: TGCAGTGCTAGAGATGGGACTCATAGCAATCAGCCCCAGCATTTT. This gives the protein CSARDGTHSNQPQHF.

This clonotype was detected many times. This sequence joins TRBV24-1 and TRBJ2-1, with 9 bases aligning to TRBD2. V gave up 3 bases and J gave up 3 bases; unmatched junction bases: 5. Germline V gene sequence: CDR1 KGHDR, CDR2 SFDVKD. The CDR3 runs to 16 residues. The DNA for the CDR3 is TGTGCCACCAGTGATGGGACTAGCAGAAACTACAATGAGCAGTTCTTC. This codes for CATSDGTSRNYNEQFF.

This clonotype has ten or more counts. This rearrangement joins TRBV12-3 or TRBV12-4 to TRBJ2-7; D possibly corresponds to TRBD2 (6 bases). Trimming removed 4 bases at V and 6 bases at J, with 19 bases between. This CDR3 has 15 residues. As DNA, the CDR3 is TGTGCCAGCAGTTCTCTGGCGGGGCCGCAGATCGAGCAGTACTTC. It yields the protein CASSSLAGPQIEQYF.

Many counts were recorded for this clonotype. V gene TRBV20-1 combines with J gene TRBJ2-3; TRBD2 is a possible D gene (7 bases). CDR3 length: 13 residues. The V and J ends lost 5 bases and 6 bases respectively, with 15 bases between them. Looked up from germline, CDR1 is DFQATT and CDR2 is SNEGSKA (reference sequence). The DNA for the CDR3 is TGCAGTGCTGGGGGGCGGGAGCTGGATACGCAGTATTTT. This sequence encodes CSAGGRELDTQYF.

CDR3 sequence (DNA): TGCGCCAGCAGTGAGTCGTGGGGGGGACTCGGAGCCAAAAACATTCAGTACTTC. It translates to CASSESWGGLGAKNIQYF. This chain links TRBV10-2 with TRBJ2-4; TRBD2 matches at 7 bases. Germline trimming cut 0 bases from V and 0 bases from J; bases unmatched to any gene: 8. The CDR3 spans 18 residues. Germline V gives CDR1 WSHSY, CDR2 SAAADI.

Many counts were recorded for this clonotype. The V gene is TRBV29-1, the J gene TRBJ2-1, with D uncertain. V was pared by 0 bases and J by 12 bases, with 6 bases between. This CDR3 region has 10 residues. Germline V gene lookup returns CDR1 SQVTM and CDR2 ANQGSEA. Here the CDR3 DNA reads TGCAGCGTTGAAGATTGGGCGCAGTTCTTC. It translates to CSVEDWAQFF.

This clonotype has just a few counts. This chain connects TRBV6-4 to TRBJ2-7; D call uncertain. Trimming removed 8 bases at V and 2 bases at J, with 16 bases between. Germline V gene lookup returns CDR1 MRHNA and CDR2 SNTAGT. The length of the CDR3 is 14 residues. Written as DNA, the CDR3 is TGTGCCAGCGTGTCGGAAGGGTTCCCCTACGAGCAGTACTTC. Protein product: CASVSEGFPYEQYF.

In DNA form, the CDR3 reads TGTGCCAGCAGCGCCCGGGGAGGGGAGGCCCTTTCTTCCCGCTCCTACAATGAGCAGTTCTTC. It encodes CASSARGGEALSSRSYNEQFF. J is TRBJ2-1 and V is TRBV4-2; 7 bases agree with TRBD2. The V gene end was trimmed by 5 bases and the J gene end by 0 bases; junction bases not matched to a gene: 22. Germline lookup yields CDR1 LGHNA and CDR2 YNFKEQ. The CDR3 runs 21 residues.

Regarding this clonotype: This clone may be a read error of a much larger clone one base away. The chain joins TRBV5-1 to TRBJ1-2; D unclear. The CDR3 consists of 12 residues. The germline V gene encodes CDR1 SGHRS and CDR2 YFSETQ. The CDR3 DNA sequence: TGCGCCAGCAGCGAGGCTAACTGTGGCTACACCTTC. Protein: CASSEANCGYTF.

At least ten counts were recorded for this clonotype. The V call is TRBV12-3 or TRBV12-4, the J call TRBJ2-1, with a possible D match to TRBD2 (6 bases). CDR3 size: 17 residues. V was cut by 1 base and J by 7 bases, with 20 bases left in between. For the CDR3, the DNA is TGTGCCAGCAGTTTAGTTTCCTGGGACTCAAGAAGGAATGAGCAGTTCTTC. This translates into CASSLVSWDSRRNEQFF.

The J gene is TRBJ1-1, the V gene TRBV9, with D unresolved. This CDR3 has 14 residues. Germline CDR1 and CDR2: SGDLS and YYNGEE. Trimming took off 3 bases at V and 2 bases at J, with 11 bases between the two ends. The CDR3 DNA sequence: TGTGCCAGCAGCGCCTGCAGGACCAACACTGAAGCTTTCTTT. This translates into CASSACRTNTEAFF.

Ten or more counts support this clonotype. V and J are TRBV7-8 and TRBJ2-1; D uncertain. Deletions cut 4 bases from V and 8 bases from J, with 24 bases between. Germline assignment: CDR1 SGHVS and CDR2 FQNEAQ. The CDR3 extends over 17 amino acids. The CDR3 nucleotides read TGTGCCAGCAGCTCATTAGGTCTGCTAGAAATCTTGGATGAGCAGTTCTTC. Translated, it gives CASSSLGLLEILDEQFF. The complete variable domain, with remaining parts taken from reference TRBV7-8 and TRBJ2-1, reads GAGVSQSPRYKVAKRGQDVALRCDPISGHVSLFWYQQALGQGPEFLTYFQNEAQLDKSGLPSDRFFAERPEGSVSTLKIQRTQQEDSAVYLCASSSLGLLEILDEQFFGPGTRLTVL.

This clonotype was recorded many times. The rearrangement uses TRBV6-1 and TRBJ1-2, with D maybe TRBD1 (5 bases). The CDR3 runs 14 residues. CDR1 MNHNS and CDR2 SASEGT come from the germline V gene. Trimming took 8 bases from V and 3 from J, leaving 16 bases between them. CDR3 coding DNA: TGTGCCAGCGGGGGATTCGACGGGCACTATGGCTACACCTTC. Translation: CASGGFDGHYGYTF.

The chain is built from TRBV25-1 and TRBJ1-1; TRBD1 matches at 7 bases. The CDR3 runs 13 residues. CDR1 and CDR2 (germline): MGHDK, SYGVNS. J lost 3 bases, V lost 7 bases, and 5 bases had no gene match. The CDR3 sequence is CASKRDRDTEAFF. In nucleotides, the CDR3 is TGTGCCAGCAAAAGAGACAGGGACACTGAAGCTTTCTTT.

This chain links TRBV11-2 with TRBJ1-6; D unresolved. Germline V gene data show CDR1 as SGHAT and CDR2 as FQNNGV. Trimming left V 2 bases short and J 0 bases short, with 14 bases between. This CDR3 region has 18 residues. As DNA, the CDR3 is TGTGCCAGCAGCTTATATTCGATAGGGAGCTCCTATAATTCACCCCTCCACTTT. It translates to CASSLYSIGSSYNSPLHF.

Ten or more counts support this clonotype. The chain has TRBV5-1 and TRBJ2-6; D is undetermined. Trimming cost V 6 bases and J 0 bases, with 13 bases left between them. The germline gives CDR1 SGHRS, CDR2 YFSETQ. The CDR3 runs to 16 residues. The CDR3 loop is CASNREGHSGANVLTF. The DNA for the CDR3 is TGCGCCAGCAATCGTGAAGGCCACTCTGGGGCCAACGTCCTGACTTTC.

This clonotype showed up just a few times. The J gene is TRBJ2-5, the V gene TRBV2; a possible D gene is TRBD2 (5 bases). This CDR3 region has 14 residues. Trimming took 3 bases from V and 2 from J, leaving 10 bases between them. Per germline, CDR1 SNHLY and CDR2 FYNNEI. The CDR3: CASSESAVQETQYF. CDR3 in DNA: TGTGCCAGCAGTGAGTCAGCGGTTCAAGAGACCCAGTACTTC.

The chain links TRBV2 to TRBJ2-7, with 12 nucleotides matching TRBD2. Germline V gene data show CDR1 as SNHLY and CDR2 as FYNNEI. This CDR3 spans 15 amino acids. J was trimmed by 2 bases and V by 7 bases; bases with no gene match: 6. CDR3 protein: CASKVTSGGTYEQYF. DNA for the CDR3: TGTGCCAGCAAGGTGACTAGCGGGGGCACCTACGAGCAGTACTTC.

This clonotype was seen many times. This sequence joins TRBV20-1 and TRBJ1-1; D call uncertain. Germline values: CDR1 DFQATT, CDR2 SNEGSKA (reference sequence). The CDR3 has 18 residues. Trimming left V 0 bases short and J 5 bases short, with 25 bases between. The CDR3 DNA sequence: TGCAGTGCTAGAGACCTCGTGGGGTGGGGTGGAGGTCGGACTGAAGCTTTCTTT. Translated, it gives CSARDLVGWGGGRTEAFF.

With respect to this clonotype: This may come from a read error, since a much larger clone is one base off. This CDR3 is missing its conserved last phenylalanine or tryptophan, likely due to a read error. The chain employs TRBV30 and TRBJ2-1; TRBD1 might be the D (5 bases). This CDR3 is 15 amino acids long. Germline CDR1 reads GTSNPN; CDR2 reads SVGIG (reference sequence). The CDR3 nucleotides read TGTGCCCGGAGTCGAGACAGCAGCTCCTACAATGAGCAGTTCCTC. Encoded protein: CARSRDSSSYNEQFL.

This clonotype was counted a few times. V usage is TRBV27 and J usage is TRBJ2-1, with 9 bases matching TRBD2. CDR1 is MNHEY and CDR2 is SMNVEV in the germline V gene (reference sequence). V trimming: 6 bases; J trimming: 14 bases; junction bases outside the gene matches: 11. This CDR3 has 13 amino acids. CDR3 sequence (DNA): TGTGCCAGCAGACCCTTAGGCGGGAGGGCCGAGTTCTTC. Its translation is CASRPLGGRAEFF.